The 8 T cell receptor beta chains below all came from one sample that was sequenced in a study of PD-1 blockade in mismatch repair-deficient tumors. Sequencing used immunoSEQ multiplex PCR; TCRdb keeps in-frame clones, though not all of them. Of approximately 40,000 clones listed, around 75% are singletons. The sample consisted of peripheral blood, taken 4 weeks after starting pembrolizumab. The receptors were gathered from an adult with mismatch repair-deficient cancer.

This clone was detected only a few times. The chain combines TRBV5-1 with TRBJ2-3; TRBD1 is a possible D gene (6 bases). V dropped 5 bases and J dropped 4 bases, with 17 bases sitting between them. Germline CDR1 is SGHRS and CDR2 is YFSETQ. This CDR3 has 15 amino acids. CDR3 loop: CASRSTGLRADTQYF. The CDR3 DNA sequence: TGCGCCAGCAGATCAACAGGGCTCCGGGCAGATACGCAGTATTTT.

This chain connects TRBV18 to TRBJ2-2; 11 nucleotides match TRBD2. Germline CDR1 and CDR2: KGHSH and LQKENI. The CDR3 sequence is 17 residues long. Trimming cost V 2 bases and J 6 bases; bases outside gene matches: 8. The CDR3 loop is CASSPSSGRPSAGELFF. For the CDR3, the DNA is TGTGCCAGCTCACCATCTAGCGGGAGGCCGTCGGCCGGGGAGCTGTTTTTT.

The J gene is TRBJ1-2, the V gene TRBV7-9; D remains ambiguous. Germline assignment: CDR1 SEHNR and CDR2 FQNEAQ (reference sequence). This CDR3 is 15 amino acids long. V lost 5 bases and J 0 bases, leaving 13 bases between the germline ends. As DNA, the CDR3 is TGTGCCAGCAGCCCCGGAGGGCGCGCTAACTATGGCTACACCTTC. This encodes CASSPGGRANYGYTF. Combining the CDR3 with reference TRBV7-9 and TRBJ1-2 gives the whole variable domain DTGVSQNPRHKITKRGQNVTFRCDPISEHNRLYWYRQTLGQGPEFLTYFQNEAQLEKSRLLSDRFSAERPKGSFSTLEIQRTEQGDSAMYLCASSPGGRANYGYTFGSGTRLTVV.

The rearrangement uses TRBV5-1 and TRBJ2-5; weak D call: TRBD1 (5 bases). Germline CDR1 SGHRS, CDR2 YFSETQ. The CDR3 covers 14 residues. Trimming stripped 9 bases from V and 0 bases from J, with 15 bases between. CDR3 nucleotide sequence: TGCGCCACTGCCGTGTCCAGGGACCAAGAGACCCAGTACTTC. Its protein is CATAVSRDQETQYF.

The rearrangement joins TRBV11-1 to TRBJ2-1, with TRBD2 matching 13 bases. Germline V lookup: CDR1 SGHAT, CDR2 FQDESV (reference sequence). Unmatched junction bases numbered 7, after V lost 1 base and J lost 1 base. The CDR3 length is 19 residues. CDR3 in DNA: TGTGCCAGCAGCTTAGGGCGTAAACTAGCGGGAGGGTCCTACAATGAGCAGTTCTTC. Its protein is CASSLGRKLAGGSYNEQFF.

CDR3 residues: CASSLRLAGSYNEQFF. Here the CDR3 DNA reads TGTGCCAGCAGCCTCCGACTAGCAGGATCCTACAATGAGCAGTTCTTC. The chain carries TRBV7-6 and TRBJ2-1; 7 nucleotides line up with TRBD2. Germline lookup yields CDR1 SGHVS and CDR2 FNYEAQ. V gave up 5 bases and J gave up 1 base; unmatched junction bases: 8. CDR3 length: 16 residues.

The V and J genes are TRBV7-6 and TRBJ2-7; D gene unclear. The germline V gene encodes CDR1 SGHVS and CDR2 FNYEAQ. Trimming stripped 3 bases from V and 2 bases from J, with 14 bases between. The CDR3 contains 15 residues. The CDR3 is CASSFVLHRPYEQYF. The CDR3 nucleotides are TGTGCCAGCAGCTTCGTCCTCCACCGGCCCTACGAGCAGTACTTC. The full variable domain, completed using reference TRBV7-6 and TRBJ2-7, is GAGVSQSPRYKVTKRGQDVALRCDPISGHVSLYWYRQALGQGPEFLTYFNYEAQQDKSGLPNDRFSAERPEGSISTLTIQRTEQRDSAMYRCASSFVLHRPYEQYFGPGTRLTVT.

This sequence joins TRBV2 and TRBJ2-7; 9 nucleotides agree with TRBD1. Trimming at V came to 6 bases and at J to 8 bases, leaving 11 bases not matched to a gene. Germline assignment: CDR1 SNHLY and CDR2 FYNNEI. This CDR3 is 14 amino acids long. The CDR3 nucleotides are TGTGCCAGCAGCGGGGACAGGGTTGAGGTAAAGCAGTACTTC. It translates to CASSGDRVEVKQYF.